The 8 T cell receptor beta chains in this list originate from one sample, sequenced in a study of cytomegalovirus exposure and HLA in healthy donors. The PCR ran on 60 Vbeta and 13 Jbeta primers. Clones were sequenced by immunoSEQ multiplex PCR, and TCRdb holds only the in-frame ones, with some missing. The sample has approximately 120,000 clones; 83% are singletons. The sample consisted of PBMCs. The receptor set was obtained from a woman between 35 and 50 years old in good health and CMV-seropositive.

V is TRBV5-4 and J is TRBJ2-2; 8 bases are shared with TRBD2. This CDR3 is built from 15 residues. CDR1 and CDR2 (germline): SGHNT, YYREEE (reference sequence). V shed 0 bases and J 6 bases; nucleotides not matched to a gene: 4. As DNA, the CDR3 is TGTGCCAGCAGCTTGGAGCCTAGCGGGCCCGGGGAGCTGTTTTTT. Translated: CASSLEPSGPGELFF.

This clone was counted once. The chain couples TRBV18 to TRBJ2-1, with 9 bases that match TRBD1. Per the germline V gene, CDR1 is KGHSH and CDR2 is LQKENI. Trimming cost V 3 bases and J 6 bases; bases outside gene matches: 9. This CDR3 has 16 residues. The CDR3 sequence is CASSPWWDRAGNEQFF. CDR3 nucleotide sequence: TGTGCCAGCTCACCTTGGTGGGACAGGGCTGGCAATGAGCAGTTCTTC.

This chain joins TRBV9 and TRBJ1-1; 7 bases match TRBD1. The CDR3 covers 16 residues. Germline CDR1 reads SGDLS; CDR2 reads YYNGEE. Trimming removed 0 bases from V and 2 bases from J; junction bases left unmatched: 7. CDR3 loop: CASSVARGGVNTEAFF. For the CDR3, the DNA is TGTGCCAGCAGCGTAGCTAGAGGGGGCGTCAACACTGAAGCTTTCTTT.

The chain carries TRBV10-3 and TRBJ2-3; D is perhaps TRBD2 (6 bases). Germline V gene sequence: CDR1 ENHRY, CDR2 SYGVKD. The CDR3 runs to 14 residues. The V and J ends lost 6 bases and 4 bases respectively, with 14 bases between them. CDR3 protein: CAISDPGLADTQYF. In nucleotides, the CDR3 is TGTGCCATCAGCGACCCGGGACTGGCAGATACGCAGTATTTT.

The chain is built from TRBV7-9 and TRBJ2-1; possibly TRBD2 for D (6 bases). Germline CDR1 reads SEHNR; CDR2 reads FQNEAQ (reference sequence). V dropped 1 base and J dropped 6 bases, with 13 bases sitting between them. The CDR3 has 15 residues. Here the CDR3 reads CASSLGGLTSNEQFF. The CDR3 DNA follows: TGTGCCAGCAGCTTAGGAGGCCTGACTAGCAATGAGCAGTTCTTC.

J is TRBJ2-7 and V is TRBV6-6; no clear D gene. V lost 0 bases and J lost 3, with 6 bases in between. The length of the CDR3 is 13 residues. The germline CDR1 and CDR2 sequences are MNHNY and SVGAGI (reference sequence). CDR3 coding DNA: TGTGCCAGCAGTTACTCAACGGGCTACGAGCAGTACTTC. It codes for CASSYSTGYEQYF.

V is TRBV28 and J is TRBJ2-3; 10 bases are shared with TRBD2. Germline V gene lookup returns CDR1 MDHEN and CDR2 SYDVKM. This CDR3 comprises 16 residues. The V gene end was trimmed by 3 bases and the J gene end by 3 bases; junction bases not matched to a gene: 6. Here the CDR3 reads CASSLGASGRTDTQYF. The CDR3 region has the DNA TGTGCCAGCAGTTTGGGGGCTAGCGGGAGAACAGATACGCAGTATTTT.

The rearrangement uses TRBV10-2 and TRBJ2-1, with 7 bases that match TRBD2. Per germline, CDR1 WSHSY and CDR2 SAAADI. With 5 bases clipped from V and 9 bases from J, the junction kept 7 bases outside the gene matches. This CDR3 comprises 13 residues. The CDR3 is CASSRVGEGEQFF. The CDR3 DNA follows: TGCGCCAGCAGTCGAGTTGGGGAGGGTGAGCAGTTCTTC.